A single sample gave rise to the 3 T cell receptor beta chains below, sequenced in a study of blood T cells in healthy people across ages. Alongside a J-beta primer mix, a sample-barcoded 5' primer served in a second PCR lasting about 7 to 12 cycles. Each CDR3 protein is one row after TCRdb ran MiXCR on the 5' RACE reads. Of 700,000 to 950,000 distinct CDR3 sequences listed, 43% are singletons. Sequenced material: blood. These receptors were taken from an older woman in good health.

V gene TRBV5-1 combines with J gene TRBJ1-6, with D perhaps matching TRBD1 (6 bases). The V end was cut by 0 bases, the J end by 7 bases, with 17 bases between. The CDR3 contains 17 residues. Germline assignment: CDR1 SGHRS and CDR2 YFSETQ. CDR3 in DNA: TGCGCCAGCAGCTTGGGCTGGGGGCTTGAAAAAAATTCACCCCTCCACTTT. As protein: CASSLGWGLEKNSPLHF.

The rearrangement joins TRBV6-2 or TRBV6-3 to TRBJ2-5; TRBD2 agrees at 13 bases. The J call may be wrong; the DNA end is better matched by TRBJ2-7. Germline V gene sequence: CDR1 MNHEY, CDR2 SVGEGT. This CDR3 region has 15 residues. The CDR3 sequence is CASSYGLAGAYEQYF. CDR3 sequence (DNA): TGTGCCAGCAGTTACGGACTAGCGGGGGCCTACGAGCAGTACTTC.

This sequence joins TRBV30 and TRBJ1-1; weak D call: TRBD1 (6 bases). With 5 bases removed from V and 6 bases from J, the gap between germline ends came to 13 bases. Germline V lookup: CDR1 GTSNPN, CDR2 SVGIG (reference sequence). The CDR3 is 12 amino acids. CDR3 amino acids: CAWGTRGSEAFF. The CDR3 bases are TGTGCCTGGGGGACACGAGGCTCTGAAGCTTTCTTT. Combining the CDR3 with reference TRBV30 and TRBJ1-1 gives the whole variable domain SQTIHQWPATLVQPVGSPLSLECTVEGTSNPNLYWYRQAAGRGLQLLFYSVGIGQISSEVPQNLSASRPQDRQFILSSKKLLLSDSGFYLCAWGTRGSEAFFGQGTRLTVV.